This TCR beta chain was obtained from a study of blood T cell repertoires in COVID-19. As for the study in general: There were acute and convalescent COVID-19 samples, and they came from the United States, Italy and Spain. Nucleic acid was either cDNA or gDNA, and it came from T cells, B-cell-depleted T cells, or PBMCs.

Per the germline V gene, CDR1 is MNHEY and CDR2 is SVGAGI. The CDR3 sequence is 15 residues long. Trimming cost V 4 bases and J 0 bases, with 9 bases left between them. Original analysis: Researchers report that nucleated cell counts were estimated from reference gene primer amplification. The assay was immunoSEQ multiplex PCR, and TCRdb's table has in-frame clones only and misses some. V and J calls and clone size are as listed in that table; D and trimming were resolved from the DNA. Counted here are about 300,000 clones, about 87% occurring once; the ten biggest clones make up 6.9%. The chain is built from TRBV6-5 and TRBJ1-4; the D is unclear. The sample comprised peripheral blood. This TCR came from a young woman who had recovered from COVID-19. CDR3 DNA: TGTGCCAGCAGTTCGCCGGTGTCAACTAATGAAAAACTGTTTTTT. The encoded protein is CASSSPVSTNEKLFF.